This TCR beta chain was found in a study of cytomegalovirus exposure and HLA in healthy donors. A multiplex PCR was run with 60 Vbeta primers and 13 Jbeta primers. Sequencing was performed with immunoSEQ multiplex PCR; in TCRdb, only in-frame clones are kept and a portion is missing. The sample yields a few hundred thousand clones, about 77% seen once. CDR1 SGHRS and CDR2 YFSETQ come from the germline V gene. Trimming stripped 0 bases from V and 7 bases from J, with 11 bases between. The CDR3 is 15 residues long. The origin of this receptor is a woman younger than 45 in good health and CMV-seronegative. The sample consisted of PBMCs. The genes are TRBV5-1 and TRBJ1-6; the D gene is possibly TRBD1 (6 bases). The DNA for the CDR3 is TGCGCCAGCAGCTTGGATACAGGGCCGAATTCACCCCTCCACTTT. Its translation is CASSLDTGPNSPLHF.